The text below deals with one TCR beta chain. Within the sample, other DNA sequences also encode this same CDR3. This sample stems from a study of blood T cell repertoires in COVID-19. Study details: Italy, Spain and the United States were the sources of the convalescent and acute COVID-19 samples.

Generated by immunoSEQ multiplex PCR, the TCRdb table keeps only in-frame clones and is missing some. Among 650,000 to 800,000 clones listed, about 90% were seen once. The CDR3 consists of 13 residues. The germline V gene encodes CDR1 MNHEY and CDR2 SMNVEV (reference sequence). V was pared by 5 bases and J by 2 bases, with 9 bases between. This chain uses TRBV27 with TRBJ1-2, with D uncertain. This receptor was taken from a woman under 30 with acute or convalescent COVID-19. The sequenced material came from peripheral blood. The CDR3 nucleotides read TGTGCCAGCAGTCTTCGGGAAAACTATGGCTACACCTTC. Residues: CASSLRENYGYTF.